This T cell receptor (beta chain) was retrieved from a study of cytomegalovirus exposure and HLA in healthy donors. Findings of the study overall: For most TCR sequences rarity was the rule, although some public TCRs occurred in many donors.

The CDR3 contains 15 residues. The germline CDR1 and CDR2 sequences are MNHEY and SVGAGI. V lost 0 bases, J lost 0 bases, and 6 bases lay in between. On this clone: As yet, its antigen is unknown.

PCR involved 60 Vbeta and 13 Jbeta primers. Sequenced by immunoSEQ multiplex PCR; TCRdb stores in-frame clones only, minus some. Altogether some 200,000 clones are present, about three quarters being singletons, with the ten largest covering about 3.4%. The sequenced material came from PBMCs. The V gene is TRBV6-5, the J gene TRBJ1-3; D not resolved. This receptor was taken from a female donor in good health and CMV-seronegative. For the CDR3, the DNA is TGTGCCAGCAGTTACTCCCAGATCTCTGGAAACACCATATATTTT. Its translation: CASSYSQISGNTIYF.